This T cell receptor (beta chain) was recorded in a study of blood T cell repertoires in COVID-19. Study-level information: Acute-phase and convalescent COVID-19 samples originated in the United States, Italy and Spain. The cDNA or gDNA used as material had been derived from T cells, B-cell-depleted T cells, or PBMCs.

Per germline, CDR1 ENHRY and CDR2 SYGVKD. The CDR3 loop spans 15 amino acids. The V end was cut by 0 bases, the J end by 7 bases, with 15 bases between. As processed by the authors: Estimates of nucleated cell counts were drawn from the amplification of reference gene primers. Sequencing used immunoSEQ multiplex PCR; TCRdb keeps in-frame clones, though not all of them. V, J and clone size derive from that table, while D and trimming were established from the DNA sequence. The sample contains about 250,000 clones, about four fifths of which appear only once. The origin of this receptor is a middle-aged woman who had recovered from COVID-19. The chain links TRBV10-3 to TRBJ1-1, with D hard to call. The sample taken for sequencing was peripheral blood. The chain's CDR3 is CAISESMVGRSEAFF. DNA of the CDR3: TGTGCCATCAGTGAGTCGATGGTCGGTAGGAGTGAAGCTTTCTTT.